Listed below are T cell receptor beta chains from one sample, sequenced in a study of OX40 agonist ivuxolimab in advanced cancers. Assay used: immunoSEQ multiplex PCR; TCRdb lists only in-frame clones, some missing. The table has approximately 12,000 clones, nearly 85% seen once. Sequencing used CD4+ or CD8+ T cells sorted from blood, obtained in a trial of the OX40 agonist ivuxolimab. The receptor set was obtained from an adult with an advanced solid tumor such as melanoma, head and neck, liver or kidney cancer. Each CDR3 is given with its conserved first and last residue. A D gene is named only where the DNA matches it firmly. Clone size is given for some rows only: seen once, a few or many times, or a class if the clone is expanded.

clone_size j_call d_call v_call cdr3_nt cdr3_aa
- TRBJ2-7 - TRBV7-9 TGTGCCAGCAGCACCACAGGGCCCCCCAACGAGCAGTACTTC CASSTTGPPNEQYF
- TRBJ2-3 - TRBV6-6 TGTGCCAGCAGTTACTCTGGCCCTGCTAGCACAGATACGCAGTATTTT CASSYSGPASTDTQYF
few TRBJ2-7 TRBD1 TRBV6-5 TGTGCCAGCAGACCCGGGACAGGGGGCTACGAGCAGTACTTC CASRPGTGGYEQYF
- TRBJ1-1 - TRBV12-5 TGTGCTAGTGGTTTGGTTGGTCCCGCCTTGGGGGAAGCTTTCTTT CASGLVGPALGEAFF
- TRBJ2-7 - TRBV21-1 TGTGCCAGCAGCCACGTGCCCTACGAGCAGTACTTC CASSHVPYEQYF
few TRBJ1-1 - TRBV2 TGTGCCAGCAGTGAGGGTCTGAACACTGAAGCTTTCTTT CASSEGLNTEAFF
- TRBJ2-1 - TRBV6-5 TGTGCCAGCAGGGACGTTTCGGATGAGCAGTTCTTC CASRDVSDEQFF
- TRBJ2-7 TRBD1 TRBV9 TGTGCCAGCAGCCCAGGGACAGGGGCTTCCTACGAGCAGTACTTC CASSPGTGASYEQYF
- TRBJ2-7 - TRBV6-5 TGTGCCAGCAGAGACGACGGGTTAACCTACGAGCAGTACTTC CASRDDGLTYEQYF
- TRBJ2-3 - TRBV6-6 TGTGCCAGCAGTTACGAAATAAACACAGATACGCAGTATTTT CASSYEINTDTQYF
- TRBJ2-7 - TRBV19 TGTGCCAGTAGTATAGGGGCTAGCTCTACCTACGAGCAGTACTTC CASSIGASSTYEQYF
few TRBJ2-7 TRBD1 TRBV7-9 TGTGCCAGCAGCCCGACAGGGTCCACCCACGAGCAGTACTTC CASSPTGSTHEQYF
- TRBJ2-5 - TRBV27 TGTGCCAGCAGTTCCCCGGGACGGACCCAAGAGACCCAGTACTTC CASSSPGRTQETQYF
once TRBJ2-7 - TRBV25-1 TGTGCCACCGAGGGATACCACGAGCAGTACTTC CATEGYHEQYF
- TRBJ1-2 - TRBV30 TGTGCCTGGGAACTTCTTAGAGGAAGCGCAACGGGAGGCTACACCTTC CAWELLRGSATGGYTF
- TRBJ2-7 - TRBV6-1 TGTGCCAGCAGTGAAGGGGCAGGGAGAATTTCGGGGCCCTACTACGAGCAGTACTTC CASSEGAGRISGPYYEQYF
- TRBJ2-3 - TRBV28 TGTGCCAGCAGTTTTGGTAGCGTCACAGATACGCAGTATTTT CASSFGSVTDTQYF
- TRBJ1-1 - TRBV28 TGTGCCAGCAGTCTTACAGGGCTTGCTGAAGCTTTCTTT CASSLTGLAEAFF
- TRBJ2-2 TRBD2 TRBV7-8 TGTGCCTCCGCCCGGCTAGCGGGAGCTGGCGGGGAGCTGTTTTTT CASARLAGAGGELFF
- TRBJ2-5 TRBD1 TRBV12-5 TGTGCTAGTGGTTTGGTACGGACCCTGACAGGGGGCGATCGGACCCAGTACTTC CASGLVRTLTGGDRTQYF
- TRBJ2-1 TRBD2 TRBV11-2 TGTGCCAGCAGCTTTGGACTAGCGGGGTCCTACAATGAGCAGTTCTTC CASSFGLAGSYNEQFF
- TRBJ2-5 TRBD1 TRBV11-2 TGTGCCAGCAGCCAAGGGACAGGACCAGAGACCCAGTACTTC CASSQGTGPETQYF